A selection of T cell receptor beta chains follows, all from one sample in a study of T-cell memory formation after mild COVID-19. TCRdb re-called the 5' RACE reads with MiXCR, one entry per CDR3 protein. The profile covers a few hundred thousand distinct CDR3 sequences, with roughly 21% appearing a single time and more than 20% taken by the ten largest. The specimen sequenced was PBMCs or a T cell subset sorted from them (not recorded which). Source of these receptors: a man between 18 and 29 years old who had mild COVID-19 (a few samples of this study predate the infection). Cell type and time point are not known. CDR3s include the opening cysteine and the closing phenylalanine or tryptophan. Fields, in order: J gene, clone size, D gene, V gene, CDR3 protein, CDR3 DNA. D genes are given only for firm matches. The size of a clone is reported for some rows only, either as once, few or many, or as a class for expanded clones.

J: TRBJ1-1; size: few; D: .; V: TRBV5-1; CDR3: CASSPPDQGTEAFF; DNA: TGCGCCAGCAGCCCACCAGACCAAGGGACTGAAGCTTTCTTT
J: TRBJ2-2; size: .; D: .; V: TRBV5-1; CDR3: CASRPTDSYTGELFF; DNA: TGCGCCAGCAGACCCACCGACAGTTACACCGGGGAGCTGTTTTTT
J: TRBJ1-1; size: .; D: .; V: TRBV3-1; CDR3: CASSQTYRRNEAFF; DNA: TGTGCCAGCAGCCAAACGTACAGGAGGAATGAAGCTTTCTTT
J: TRBJ2-4; size: .; D: .; V: TRBV21-1; CDR3: CASSNGRRLQYF; DNA: TGTGCCAGCAGCAACGGGAGACGGCTTCAGTACTTC
J: TRBJ2-1; size: many; D: .; V: TRBV9; CDR3: CASSSLANEQFF; DNA: TGTGCCAGCAGCTCCCTGGCCAATGAGCAGTTCTTC
J: TRBJ2-2; size: .; D: TRBD1; V: TRBV5-1; CDR3: CASTGQEVGELFF; DNA: TGCGCCAGCACCGGACAGGAGGTCGGGGAGCTGTTTTTT
J: TRBJ1-2; size: .; D: TRBD1; V: TRBV5-1; CDR3: CASSSSGTGNYGYTF; DNA: TGCGCCAGCAGCTCGTCCGGGACAGGGAACTATGGCTACACCTTC
J: TRBJ2-5; size: .; D: TRBD2; V: TRBV2; CDR3: CASNTAGGQETQYF; DNA: TGTGCCAGCAATACGGCGGGGGGGCAAGAGACCCAGTACTTC
J: TRBJ1-4; size: few; D: .; V: TRBV4-3; CDR3: CASSQERTSRTAINEKLFF; DNA: TGCGCCAGCAGCCAAGAACGGACGTCGAGGACAGCCATTAATGAAAAACTGTTTTTT
J: TRBJ2-7; size: few; D: TRBD2; V: TRBV18; CDR3: CASSPPGTSGAYEQYF; DNA: TGTGCCAGCTCACCACCCGGGACTAGCGGGGCCTACGAGCAGTACTTC
J: TRBJ2-1; size: .; D: TRBD2; V: TRBV3-1; CDR3: CASSQGASGGANEQFF; DNA: TGTGCCAGCAGCCAAGGGGCTAGCGGGGGGGCCAATGAGCAGTTCTTC
J: TRBJ2-7; size: few; D: .; V: TRBV2; CDR3: CASSTEARSSYEQYF; DNA: TGTGCCAGCAGCACAGAGGCGAGGAGCTCCTACGAGCAGTACTTC
J: TRBJ2-4; size: many; D: .; V: TRBV2; CDR3: CASTEEAGANIQYF; DNA: TGTGCCAGCACTGAGGAGGCAGGGGCGAACATTCAGTACTTC
J: TRBJ2-1; size: .; D: TRBD2; V: TRBV4-3; CDR3: CASSQSGLAGPQFF; DNA: TGCGCCAGCAGCCAATCAGGACTAGCGGGTCCGCAGTTCTTC
J: TRBJ2-3; size: .; D: TRBD2; V: TRBV2; CDR3: CASNDGLAGVDTQYF; DNA: TGTGCCAGCAATGATGGACTAGCGGGGGTAGATACGCAGTATTTT
J: TRBJ2-1; size: few; D: TRBD2; V: TRBV7-9; CDR3: CASSPPLAGTNEQFF; DNA: TGTGCCAGCAGTCCCCCGCTAGCGGGGACCAATGAGCAGTTCTTC
J: TRBJ2-3; size: .; D: TRBD2; V: TRBV27; CDR3: CASSRLAGGVDTQYF; DNA: TGTGCCAGCAGTCGTCTAGCGGGGGGAGTAGATACGCAGTATTTT
J: TRBJ2-3; size: .; D: TRBD2; V: TRBV7-9; CDR3: CASSLIGGGITDTQYF; DNA: TGTGCCAGCAGCTTAATCGGCGGGGGGATCACAGATACGCAGTATTTT
J: TRBJ1-2; size: .; D: .; V: TRBV6-5; CDR3: CASSYAGSYMNGYTF; DNA: TGTGCCAGCAGTTACGCAGGGAGCTACATGAATGGCTACACCTTC
J: TRBJ1-2; size: few; D: TRBD1; V: TRBV12-3/TRBV12-4; CDR3: CASSLTGEYGYTF; DNA: TGTGCCAGCAGTTTAACAGGGGAATATGGCTACACCTTC
J: TRBJ2-1; size: .; D: .; V: TRBV11-1; CDR3: CASSFGGLLEQFF; DNA: TGTGCCAGCAGCTTTGGGGGGCTGCTTGAGCAGTTCTTC
J: TRBJ2-3; size: .; D: .; V: TRBV9; CDR3: CASSVEQGWNTDTQYF; DNA: TGTGCCAGCAGCGTAGAACAGGGTTGGAACACAGATACGCAGTATTTT
J: TRBJ1-2; size: once; D: .; V: TRBV15; CDR3: CATSPLTPGTRGYTF; DNA: TGTGCCACCAGCCCCCTAACCCCCGGGACTAGGGGCTACACCTTC
J: TRBJ1-1; size: .; D: .; V: TRBV7-8; CDR3: CASRRGGGTTEAFF; DNA: TGTGCCAGCAGGCGGGGTGGCGGCACCACTGAAGCTTTCTTT
J: TRBJ1-1; size: .; D: .; V: TRBV20-1; CDR3: CSARDPTRNAEAFF; DNA: TGCAGTGCTAGAGACCCGACGCGGAACGCTGAAGCTTTCTTT
J: TRBJ2-6; size: .; D: .; V: TRBV7-3; CDR3: CASSVLGGAGANVLTF; DNA: TGTGCCAGCAGCGTTCTGGGGGGCGCTGGGGCCAACGTCCTGACTTTC
J: TRBJ2-7; size: many; D: .; V: TRBV24-1; CDR3: CATLRPLYEQYF; DNA: TGTGCCACCCTGCGGCCGCTCTACGAGCAGTACTTC
J: TRBJ1-5; size: few; D: .; V: TRBV7-6; CDR3: CASSSRGGIISPQHF; DNA: TGTGCCAGCAGCTCCCGTGGGGGAATAATCTCGCCCCAGCATTTT
J: TRBJ2-1; size: .; D: .; V: TRBV4-3; CDR3: CASSGLVLSSYNEQFF; DNA: TGCGCCAGCAGCGGCCTTGTCCTTAGCTCCTACAATGAGCAGTTCTTC
J: TRBJ1-5; size: .; D: .; V: TRBV6-5; CDR3: CASSYSGGPWVSNQPQHF; DNA: TGTGCCAGCAGTTACTCGGGGGGGCCATGGGTGAGCAATCAGCCCCAGCATTTT
J: TRBJ2-5; size: few; D: .; V: TRBV7-8; CDR3: CASSPRQEQETQYF; DNA: TGTGCCAGCAGCCCGCGACAGGAACAAGAGACCCAGTACTTC
J: TRBJ2-3; size: few; D: .; V: TRBV11-2; CDR3: CASSLDKGGTDTQYF; DNA: TGTGCCAGCAGCTTAGATAAGGGCGGCACAGATACGCAGTATTTT
J: TRBJ2-2; size: few; D: TRBD2; V: TRBV24-1; CDR3: CATSRGENTGELFF; DNA: TGTGCCACCAGCCGGGGGGAGAACACCGGGGAGCTGTTTTTT
J: TRBJ2-1; size: .; D: .; V: TRBV5-1; CDR3: CASSSSGWRNEQFF; DNA: TGCGCCAGCAGCAGCTCCGGATGGCGGAATGAGCAGTTCTTC
J: TRBJ2-1; size: few; D: .; V: TRBV20-1; CDR3: CSASRGASRSDEQFF; DNA: TGCAGTGCTAGCCGGGGGGCAAGTAGGTCGGATGAGCAGTTCTTC
J: TRBJ2-4; size: .; D: .; V: TRBV5-1; CDR3: CASSHPEAWNIQYF; DNA: TGCGCCAGCAGCCACCCTGAGGCGTGGAACATTCAGTACTTC
J: TRBJ2-1; size: .; D: .; V: TRBV4-3; CDR3: CASSWLGFEQFF; DNA: TGCGCCAGCAGCTGGCTGGGATTTGAGCAGTTCTTC
J: TRBJ2-5; size: many; D: .; V: TRBV7-2; CDR3: CASSLGLAMQTQYF; DNA: TGTGCCAGCAGCTTAGGCCTAGCGATGCAGACCCAGTACTTC
J: TRBJ2-1; size: few; D: TRBD2; V: TRBV7-2; CDR3: CASSLGPSGPLTGDEQFF; DNA: TGTGCCAGCAGCTTAGGCCCTAGCGGTCCCCTTACGGGCGATGAGCAGTTCTTC
J: TRBJ2-3; size: many; D: .; V: TRBV10-3; CDR3: CAISESGADTQYF; DNA: TGTGCCATCAGTGAGTCGGGAGCAGATACGCAGTATTTT
J: TRBJ1-2; size: few; D: TRBD1; V: TRBV5-6; CDR3: CASRVQGVTNYGYTF; DNA: TGTGCCAGCAGGGTACAGGGGGTGACAAACTATGGCTACACCTTC
J: TRBJ1-2; size: .; D: TRBD1; V: TRBV9; CDR3: CASSAQGGGSTYGYTF; DNA: TGTGCCAGCAGCGCACAGGGGGGGGGATCCACCTATGGCTACACCTTC
J: TRBJ1-6; size: .; D: .; V: TRBV25-1; CDR3: CASSDGWGSYNSPLHF; DNA: TGTGCCAGCAGTGATGGGTGGGGATCCTATAATTCACCCCTCCACTTT
J: TRBJ1-5; size: .; D: .; V: TRBV7-2; CDR3: CASSQRGNQPQHF; DNA: TGTGCCAGCAGCCAACGGGGAAATCAGCCCCAGCATTTT
J: TRBJ1-1; size: .; D: .; V: TRBV10-1; CDR3: CASSVAPGTGSFF; DNA: .
J: TRBJ2-3; size: few; D: .; V: TRBV4-3; CDR3: CASSQDVGSDTQYF; DNA: TGCGCCAGCAGCCAAGATGTGGGTTCAGATACGCAGTATTTT
J: TRBJ2-3; size: few; D: TRBD1; V: TRBV12-3/TRBV12-4; CDR3: CASSSIGQGSTDTQYF; DNA: TGTGCCAGCAGTTCTATCGGACAGGGAAGCACAGATACGCAGTATTTT
J: TRBJ1-6; size: .; D: .; V: TRBV6-5; CDR3: CASTKGVGVRNSPLHF; DNA: TGTGCCAGCACCAAGGGGGTGGGGGTTCGTAATTCACCCCTCCACTTT
J: TRBJ2-2; size: .; D: .; V: TRBV12-3/TRBV12-4; CDR3: CASSFPGNTGELFF; DNA: TGTGCCAGCAGTTTTCCAGGAAACACCGGGGAGCTGTTTTTT
J: TRBJ1-5; size: few; D: TRBD1; V: TRBV20-1; CDR3: CSARAIGGGNQPQHF; DNA: TGCAGTGCTAGAGCTATAGGGGGCGGCAATCAGCCCCAGCATTTT
J: TRBJ2-3; size: few; D: .; V: TRBV5-1; CDR3: CASSFGGQRSTDTQYF; DNA: TGCGCCAGCAGCTTTGGTGGACAGCGATCCACAGATACGCAGTATTTT
J: TRBJ1-1; size: few; D: .; V: TRBV7-9; CDR3: CASSLVGFRATEAFF; DNA: TGTGCCAGCAGCTTAGTTGGGTTCAGGGCCACTGAAGCTTTCTTT
J: TRBJ1-2; size: once; D: TRBD1; V: TRBV15; CDR3: CATSSLWTGQIGDGYTF; DNA: TGTGCCACCAGCAGCTTGTGGACAGGGCAGATTGGAGATGGCTACACCTTC
J: TRBJ2-3; size: .; D: .; V: TRBV5-1; CDR3: CASSLEGGVTDTQYF; DNA: TGCGCCAGCAGCTTGGAAGGGGGGGTCACAGATACGCAGTATTTT
J: TRBJ1-6; size: few; D: .; V: TRBV3-1; CDR3: CASSQVSEDSPLHF; DNA: TGTGCCAGCAGCCAAGTGTCAGAAGATTCACCCCTCCACTTT
J: TRBJ2-5; size: many; D: .; V: TRBV28; CDR3: CASRRGWETQYF; DNA: TGTGCCAGCAGGAGAGGGTGGGAGACCCAGTACTTC
J: TRBJ2-2; size: .; D: .; V: TRBV20-1; CDR3: CSARKTGGGTGELFF; DNA: TGCAGTGCTAGGAAGACAGGCGGAGGAACCGGGGAGCTGTTTTTT
J: TRBJ2-2; size: few; D: TRBD1; V: TRBV7-9; CDR3: CASSATGTGYYTGELFF; DNA: TGTGCCAGCAGCGCGACCGGGACAGGGTATTATACCGGGGAGCTGTTTTTT
J: TRBJ1-2; size: .; D: .; V: TRBV6-5; CDR3: CASSYSARLNYGYTF; DNA: TGTGCCAGCAGTTACTCGGCCAGGCTCAACTATGGCTACACCTTC